The present T cell receptor (beta chain) was sequenced within a study of T-cell memory formation after mild COVID-19. V dropped 4 bases and J dropped 1 base, with 10 bases sitting between them. Germline-derived CDR1 and CDR2 are PRHDT and FYEKMQ (reference sequence). The CDR3 extends over 14 amino acids. TCRdb analysed the 5' RACE reads with MiXCR anew, one entry per CDR3 protein. This table holds about 340,000 distinct CDR3 sequences, about 15% found once. Study-level results: CD4+ clones that contracted lay mainly in CM and EM; CD8+ ones lay in EMRA.

This clonotype was counted only a few times. Its antigen remains unidentified. Input material: PBMCs or a T cell subset sorted from them (not recorded which). This sequence was found in a man aged 18 to 30 who had mild COVID-19 (a few samples of this study predate the infection). Cell type and time point are not known. This chain joins TRBV13 and TRBJ2-5; D gene uncertain. CDR3 protein: CASSYGRLQETQYF. The CDR3 DNA sequence: TGTGCCAGCAGCTACGGACGGCTCCAAGAGACCCAGTACTTC.